This entry concerns a single T cell receptor (beta chain). The data stem from a study of blood T cells in healthy people across ages. A J-beta primer mix and a sample-barcoded 5' primer were used in a second PCR of about 6 to 12 cycles. TCRdb reprocessed the 5' RACE reads with MiXCR, giving one entry per CDR3 protein. The sample includes about 1 million distinct CDR3 sequences, more than 35% of them seen just once. The CDR3 runs 14 residues. With V trimmed by 4 bases and J by 6 bases, 5 bases remained unmatched. Germline CDR1 reads MGHRA; CDR2 reads YSYEKL. The sequence came from a woman aged 55-75 years in good health. The chain joins TRBV4-1 to TRBJ2-3, with 9 bases matching TRBD2. Sequencing was done on a sample of blood. The CDR3 DNA follows: TGCGCCAGCAGCCCGCGGGAGGGCCACGATACGCAGTATTTT. It yields the protein CASSPREGHDTQYF.